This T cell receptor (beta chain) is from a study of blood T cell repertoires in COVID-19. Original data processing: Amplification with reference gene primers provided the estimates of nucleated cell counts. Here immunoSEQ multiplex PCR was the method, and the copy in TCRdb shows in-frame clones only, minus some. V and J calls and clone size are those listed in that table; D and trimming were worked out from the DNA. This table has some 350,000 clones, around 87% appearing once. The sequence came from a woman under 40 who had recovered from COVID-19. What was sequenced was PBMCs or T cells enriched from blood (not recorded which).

The CDR3 loop reads CASRAGQGRYGYTF. CDR3 sequence (DNA): TGTGCCAGCAGGGCGGGACAGGGAAGGTATGGCTACACCTTC. The chain employs TRBV2 and TRBJ1-2; 9 nucleotides line up with TRBD1. Trimming removed 6 bases from V and 5 bases from J; junction bases left unmatched: 7. Germline values: CDR1 SNHLY, CDR2 FYNNEI. The CDR3 is 14 amino acids.